These 25 T cell receptor beta chains came from one sample sequenced in a study of vaccination effects on CD4 cells after COVID-19. Assay: immunoSEQ multiplex PCR; the TCRdb copy retains only in-frame clones and omits some. The sample carries around 50,000 clones, about four fifths recorded once. Scientists isolated CD4+ T cells after an approximately ten-day culture period ended. Infection with SARS-CoV-2 occurred in the person between March and December 2020, and PCR confirmed it. Participants each got two BNT162b2 or mRNA-1273 vaccine doses. These receptors' targets are unknown. The sequencing used CD4+ T cells from PBMCs cultured without peptide, collected after COVID-19 vaccination. The receptors were gathered from a human donor who had a prior SARS-CoV-2 infection.

J is TRBJ2-3 and V is TRBV6-4, with 15 nucleotides matching TRBD2. Trimming removed 2 bases from V and 4 bases from J; junction bases left unmatched: 4. CDR1 and CDR2 from the germline V gene are MRHNA and SNTAGT. This CDR3 contains 17 residues. The CDR3 region has the DNA TGTGCCAGCAGTGACCGCGGACTAGCGGGGGGGCCAGATACGCAGTATTTT. Its protein is CASSDRGLAGGPDTQYF.

The V call is TRBV12-3 or TRBV12-4, the J call TRBJ2-7; 7 bases are a match to TRBD1. The CDR3 covers 12 residues. J gave up 3 bases and V 6 bases, and 2 bases lay outside the gene matches. CDR3 in DNA: TGTGCCAGCAGGGACAGGAACTACGAGCAGTACTTC. Its translation is CASRDRNYEQYF.

The DNA for the CDR3 is TGTGCCAGCAGCCCCAGGACAGGCTCCTATGGCTACACCTTC. Translated: CASSPRTGSYGYTF. The rearrangement joins TRBV6-4 to TRBJ1-2, with 7 positions matching TRBD1. From germline, CDR1 is MRHNA and CDR2 SNTAGT. The CDR3 covers 14 residues. The V segment lost 6 bases and the J segment 4 bases; nucleotides outside the gene matches: 8.

V and J are TRBV2 and TRBJ2-3, with D perhaps matching TRBD2 (5 bases). Germline CDR1 reads SNHLY; CDR2 reads FYNNEI. Trimming removed 6 bases from V and 3 bases from J, with 10 bases in between. The length of the CDR3 is 13 residues. The CDR3 DNA sequence: TGTGCCAGCAGCGGGGATGCAACAGATACGCAGTATTTT. It yields the protein CASSGDATDTQYF.

This clone has more than one count but fewer than ten. The chain combines TRBV5-1 with TRBJ2-2; 10 bases align to TRBD2. Germline loops: CDR1 SGHRS, CDR2 YFSETQ. After removal of 4 bases from V and 7 bases from J, the junction contained 10 bases not matched to a gene. There are 16 residues in the CDR3. The CDR3: CASSNQAGGTSGELFF. CDR3 nucleotides: TGCGCCAGCAGCAACCAAGCGGGAGGGACTAGCGGGGAGCTGTTTTTT. The full variable domain, rest sourced from reference TRBV5-1 and TRBJ2-2, is KAGVTQTPRYLIKTRGQQVTLSCSPISGHRSVSWYQQTPGQGLQFLFEYFSETQRNKGNFPGRFSGRQFSNSRSEMNVSTLELGDSALYLCASSNQAGGTSGELFFGEGSRLTVL.

Here the CDR3 reads CASSFVPGGLPDNEQFF. For the CDR3, the DNA is TGTGCCAGCAGCTTCGTCCCGGGAGGTTTACCTGACAATGAGCAGTTCTTC. The chain combines TRBV11-3 with TRBJ2-1; 7 positions agree with TRBD2. CDR3 length: 17 residues. V gave up 3 bases and J gave up 5 bases; unmatched junction bases: 13. Germline V gives CDR1 SGHNT, CDR2 YENEEA.

V is TRBV7-2 and J is TRBJ2-7; 8 positions agree with TRBD2. Germline CDR1 is SGHTA and CDR2 is FQGNSA. CDR3 length equals 16 residues. The junction had 13 bases not matched to a gene; V was cut back by 5 bases and J by 4 bases. CDR3 protein: CASSPASGGARYEQYF. The CDR3 region has the DNA TGTGCCAGCAGCCCTGCCAGCGGGGGCGCCCGATACGAGCAGTACTTC.

The chain is built from TRBV5-1 and TRBJ1-2, with D perhaps matching TRBD1 (5 bases). The length of the CDR3 is 14 residues. Germline-derived CDR1 and CDR2 are SGHRS and YFSETQ. V lost 2 bases and J 7 bases, leaving 15 bases between the germline ends. The CDR3 region is CASSLSVSGVGYTF. The CDR3 DNA reads TGCGCCAGCAGCTTATCGGTGTCGGGGGTTGGCTACACCTTC.

This chain joins TRBV5-6 and TRBJ1-1; perhaps TRBD1 as D (5 bases). Germline V gives CDR1 SGHDT, CDR2 YYEEEE. The CDR3 is 16 amino acids. V dropped 4 bases and J dropped 5 bases, with 21 bases sitting between them. CDR3 sequence: CASSDGRDGGSTEAFF. In DNA, the CDR3 is TGTGCCAGCAGCGACGGCAGGGACGGAGGCTCGACTGAAGCTTTCTTT.

The chain employs TRBV19 and TRBJ1-5; D possibly corresponds to TRBD1 (5 bases). The CDR3 has 13 amino acids. V lost 3 bases, J lost 6 bases, and 9 bases lay in between. Germline loops: CDR1 LNHDA, CDR2 SQIVND (reference sequence). In nucleotides, the CDR3 is TGTGCCAGTAGTATTGAAAGGGGTCAGCCCCAGCATTTT. As protein: CASSIERGQPQHF. The full variable domain, with the rest looked up from reference TRBV19 and TRBJ1-5, is DGGITQSPKYLFRKEGQNVTLSCEQNLNHDAMYWYRQDPGQGLRLIYYSQIVNDFQKGDIAEGYSVSREKKESFPLTVTSAQKNPTAFYLCASSIERGQPQHFGDGTRLSIL.

The chain uses TRBV18 and TRBJ1-2, with D possibly being TRBD1 (5 bases). The CDR3 has 13 residues. V shed 3 bases and J shed 8 bases, with 13 bases lying between them. In germline, CDR1 is KGHSH, CDR2 LQKENI. The chain's CDR3 is CASSPPAREGYTF. The DNA for the CDR3 is TGTGCCAGCTCACCCCCCGCCAGGGAAGGCTACACCTTC. Together with reference TRBV18 and TRBJ1-2, the CDR3 gives the full variable domain: NAGVMQNPRHLVRRRGQEARLRCSPMKGHSHVYWYRQLPEEGLKFMVYLQKENIIDESGMPKERFSAEFPKEGPSILRIQQVVRGDSAAYFCASSPPAREGYTFGSGTRLTVV.

To note about this clone: The junction departs from the called germline gene at one end, perhaps through a read error. This sequence joins TRBV7-7 and TRBJ2-1, with D possibly matching TRBD2 (7 bases). The CDR3 runs 16 residues. Germline V lookup: CDR1 SSHAT, CDR2 FNYEAQ (reference sequence). The CDR3 loop reads CASSLGRGASYNEQFF. The CDR3 coding sequence is TGTGCTAGCAGCTTAGGTCGGGGGGCGTCCTACAATGAGCAGTTCTTC.

V is TRBV2 and J is TRBJ2-1; the match to TRBD1 covers 12 bases. This CDR3 is 14 amino acids long. Germline CDR1 and CDR2: SNHLY and FYNNEI. Trimming at V came to 6 bases and at J to 8 bases, leaving 5 bases not matched to a gene. CDR3 residues: CASSGGQGADEQFF. The CDR3, as DNA: TGTGCCAGCAGCGGGGGACAGGGGGCCGATGAGCAGTTCTTC.

The chain recombines TRBV5-1 with TRBJ2-1; 8 nucleotides line up with TRBD2. The CDR3 runs to 14 residues. Trimming removed 0 bases from V and 10 bases from J; junction bases left unmatched: 6. Germline CDR1 reads SGHRS; CDR2 reads YFSETQ. This chain's CDR3 is CASSLDGGAREQFF. CDR3 in DNA: TGCGCCAGCAGCTTGGACGGGGGGGCACGGGAGCAGTTCTTC.

The chain carries TRBV7-9 and TRBJ1-5; 9 nucleotides line up with TRBD1. The germline gives CDR1 SEHNR, CDR2 FQNEAQ (reference sequence). This CDR3 comprises 14 residues. V lost 4 bases and J lost 4; bases outside the gene matches: 2. CDR3 loop: CASSSDRGNQPQHF. Here the CDR3 DNA reads TGTGCCAGCAGCTCAGACAGGGGGAATCAGCCCCAGCATTTT.

The CDR3 spells CASSYGTGNQPQHF. In DNA, the CDR3 is TGTGCCAGCAGCTACGGGACAGGCAATCAGCCCCAGCATTTT. V gene TRBV9 combines with J gene TRBJ1-5, with 7 bases aligning to TRBD1. CDR1 is SGDLS and CDR2 is YYNGEE in the germline V gene. With V trimmed by 4 bases and J by 2 bases, 3 bases remained unmatched. The CDR3 has 14 residues. Full variable domain (remainder filled in from reference TRBV9 and TRBJ1-5): DSGVTQTPKHLITATGQRVTLRCSPRSGDLSVYWYQQSLDQGLQFLIQYYNGEERAKGNILERFSAQQFPDLHSELNLSSLELGDSALYFCASSYGTGNQPQHFGDGTRLSIL.

This clone has a handful of counts. Here the CDR3 DNA reads TGTGCCAGCCGGATAACGGACGGCTACAATGAGCAGTTCTTC. This translates into CASRITDGYNEQFF. The chain is built from TRBV2 and TRBJ2-1; D uncertain. The CDR3 loop spans 14 amino acids. V lost 8 bases and J 3 bases, leaving 14 bases between the germline ends. Looked up from germline, CDR1 is SNHLY and CDR2 is FYNNEI.

This chain joins TRBV30 and TRBJ2-1; D perhaps matches TRBD2 (6 bases). This CDR3 is built from 19 residues. Germline V gives CDR1 GTSNPN, CDR2 SVGIG (reference sequence). Trimming cost V 2 bases and J 1 base, with 24 bases left between them. CDR3 bases: TGTGCCTGGAGTTTAACGGGGGTTCTAGGGGTTGGTTCCTACAATGAGCAGTTCTTC. Translated, it gives CAWSLTGVLGVGSYNEQFF. Combining the CDR3 with reference TRBV30 and TRBJ2-1 gives the whole variable domain SQTIHQWPATLVQPVGSPLSLECTVEGTSNPNLYWYRQAAGRGLQLLFYSVGIGQISSEVPQNLSASRPQDRQFILSSKKLLLSDSGFYLCAWSLTGVLGVGSYNEQFFGPGTRLTVL.

The chain has TRBV24-1 and TRBJ1-5; 8 positions agree with TRBD1. Germline CDR1 and CDR2: KGHDR and SFDVKD. The CDR3 covers 15 residues. Germline trimming cut 7 bases from V and 4 bases from J; bases unmatched to any gene: 8. CDR3 amino acids: CATSAGGRGNQPQHF. As DNA, the CDR3 is TGTGCCACCAGCGCAGGGGGCCGAGGAAATCAGCCCCAGCATTTT.

This sequence joins TRBV2 and TRBJ2-6; 7 positions match TRBD1. The germline V gene has CDR1 SNHLY and CDR2 FYNNEI. CDR3 size: 15 residues. J lost 2 bases, V lost 4 bases, and 2 bases had no gene match. The CDR3 here is CASSGDRAGANVLTF. In DNA form, the CDR3 reads TGTGCCAGCAGTGGTGACAGGGCTGGGGCCAACGTCCTGACTTTC.

The V gene is TRBV19, the J gene TRBJ1-1; 10 bases fit TRBD1. Germline V lookup: CDR1 LNHDA, CDR2 SQIVND (reference sequence). The J segment lost 10 bases and the V segment lost 8 bases, leaving 13 bases of the junction unmatched. The CDR3 is 14 amino acids. Here the CDR3 DNA reads TGTGCCAGTGGAACCGGGACAGGGGCCCGTGTAGCTTTCTTT. This codes for CASGTGTGARVAFF.

The gene calls are TRBV19 and TRBJ1-5; TRBD1 is a possible D gene (6 bases). The CDR3 is 14 amino acids. Germline CDR1 and CDR2: LNHDA and SQIVND (reference sequence). Trimming took off 5 bases at V and 4 bases at J, with 12 bases between the two ends. The CDR3, as DNA: TGTGCCAGTAGTCGCGAAAGGGGGAATCAGCCCCAGCATTTT. Its protein product is CASSRERGNQPQHF.

This clone was detected once. The chain combines TRBV11-2 with TRBJ1-4; TRBD1 aligns across 7 bases. CDR1 SGHAT and CDR2 FQNNGV come from the germline V gene. This CDR3 has 20 amino acids. Losses at the gene ends were 0 bases for V and 2 bases for J; bases not matched to a gene: 15. The CDR3 is CASSLDPPQGVISTNEKLFF. CDR3 coding DNA: TGTGCCAGCAGCTTAGATCCCCCCCAGGGGGTTATTTCGACTAATGAAAAACTGTTTTTT. Based on the CDR3 plus reference TRBV11-2 and TRBJ1-4, the full variable domain is EAGVAQSPRYKIIEKRQSVAFWCNPISGHATLYWYQQILGQGPKLLIQFQNNGVVDDSQLPKDRFSAERLKGVDSTLKIQPAKLEDSAVYLCASSLDPPQGVISTNEKLFFGSGTQLSVL.

The genes are TRBV5-4 and TRBJ1-1, with D perhaps matching TRBD1 (6 bases). The germline V gene has CDR1 SGHNT and CDR2 YYREEE (reference sequence). V lost 4 bases and J lost 4, with 11 bases in between. This CDR3 is built from 13 residues. CDR3 region: CASSPQGFTEAFF. The CDR3 DNA follows: TGTGCCAGCAGCCCCCAGGGGTTCACTGAAGCTTTCTTT.

V is TRBV2 and J is TRBJ2-1; 8 nucleotides line up with TRBD1. The CDR3 has 12 amino acids. The J segment lost 12 bases and the V segment lost 7 bases, leaving 8 bases of the junction unmatched. Looked up from germline, CDR1 is SNHLY and CDR2 is FYNNEI. The CDR3 nucleotides read TGTGCCAGCACCCCAGAAGGGACAGGGCAGTTCTTC. This encodes CASTPEGTGQFF.